One and the same sample provided the 27 T cell receptor beta chains below, sequenced in a study of T-cell memory formation after mild COVID-19. One entry per CDR3 protein results from TCRdb running MiXCR on the 5' RACE reads. The sample lists about 290,000 distinct CDR3 sequences, 15% to 20% occurring once. Material: PBMCs or a T cell subset sorted from them (not recorded which). These receptors originate from a man between 18 and 35 years old who had mild COVID-19 (a few samples of this study predate the infection). Cell type and time point are not known.

This rearrangement joins TRBV2 to TRBJ2-3; 13 positions agree with TRBD2. The germline CDR1 and CDR2 sequences are SNHLY and FYNNEI. The J segment lost 3 bases and the V segment lost 3 bases, leaving 6 bases of the junction unmatched. The CDR3 is made up of 17 amino acids. This chain's CDR3 is CASSEETSGGWTDTQYF. The CDR3 DNA reads as TGTGCCAGCAGTGAGGAGACTAGCGGGGGGTGGACAGATACGCAGTATTTT.

The chain joins TRBV7-9 to TRBJ2-7; D is unresolved. The CDR3 loop spans 15 amino acids. From germline, CDR1 is SEHNR and CDR2 FQNEAQ (reference sequence). Trimming removed 1 base at V and 4 bases at J, with 14 bases between. CDR3 amino acids: CASSLVAAVGYEQYV. The DNA of the CDR3 is TGTGCCAGCAGCTTAGTGGCGGCAGTGGGGTACGAGCAGTACGTC.

The table lists this clonotype with a few counts. J is TRBJ1-1 and V is TRBV6-2 or TRBV6-3, with D possibly being TRBD1 (5 bases). Per germline, CDR1 MNHEY and CDR2 SVGEGT. The CDR3 runs 12 residues. V was trimmed by 7 bases and J by 10 bases, leaving 16 bases between them. Here the CDR3 DNA reads TGTGCCAGCAACGAGGAGGGGAAGAGAGCTTTCTTT. This codes for CASNEEGKRAFF.

This chain connects TRBV29-1 to TRBJ2-2; D remains unclear. The germline CDR1 and CDR2 sequences are SQVTM and ANQGSEA. Trimming stripped 1 base from V and 5 bases from J, with 17 bases between. The CDR3 is 16 amino acids. The CDR3 sequence: CSVEAKGILGTGELFF. In DNA form, the CDR3 reads TGCAGCGTTGAAGCAAAAGGGATCCTTGGGACCGGGGAGCTGTTTTTT.

The sample holds a few counts of this clonotype. The V and J genes are TRBV20-1 and TRBJ1-1, with D unclear. CDR1 and CDR2 from the germline V gene are DFQATT and SNEGSKA (reference sequence). V lost 3 bases, J lost 0 bases, and 5 bases lay in between. CDR3 size: 12 residues. CDR3: CSASIVNTEAFF. The CDR3 nucleotides read TGCAGTGCTAGCATCGTGAACACTGAAGCTTTCTTT.

This clonotype has just a few counts. This clone may be a read error of a much larger clone one base away. The chain has TRBV2 and TRBJ1-1; D remains unclear. Trimming left V 1 base short and J 1 base short, with 4 bases between. CDR3 length equals 13 residues. Germline CDR1 reads SNHLY; CDR2 reads FYNNEI. The CDR3 coding sequence is TGTGCCAGCAGTGAAGTCAAGAACACTGAAGCTTTCTTT. The encoded protein is CASSEVKNTEAFF.

This clonotype was detected ten times or more. The chain links TRBV12-3 or TRBV12-4 to TRBJ2-3; 8 bases line up with TRBD2. The CDR3 length is 14 residues. Unmatched junction bases numbered 4, after V lost 3 bases and J lost 5 bases. The CDR3 DNA reads as TGTGCCAGCAGTTTTAACGGGGGGGGAGATACGCAGTATTTT. Protein sequence: CASSFNGGGDTQYF.

This clonotype was counted at least ten times. V gene TRBV5-1 combines with J gene TRBJ2-1; the match to TRBD2 covers 7 bases. Germline trimming cut 0 bases from V and 10 bases from J; bases unmatched to any gene: 7. Germline assignment: CDR1 SGHRS and CDR2 YFSETQ. The CDR3 is 14 amino acids. The CDR3 DNA reads as TGCGCCAGCAGCTTGGGCCGGGAGGCCACGGAGCAGTTCTTC. Residues: CASSLGREATEQFF. Using reference TRBV5-1 and TRBJ2-1 for the parts outside the CDR3, the full variable domain is KAGVTQTPRYLIKTRGQQVTLSCSPISGHRSVSWYQQTPGQGLQFLFEYFSETQRNKGNFPGRFSGRQFSNSRSEMNVSTLELGDSALYLCASSLGREATEQFFGPGTRLTVL.

CDR3 nucleotides: TGTGCCAGCAGCCGTGTCCGGGAAAAAAACATTCAGTACTTC. Its translation is CASSRVREKNIQYF. The chain combines TRBV11-2 with TRBJ2-4; D perhaps matches TRBD2 (5 bases). CDR1 SGHAT and CDR2 FQNNGV come from the germline V gene. The CDR3 consists of 14 residues. V gave up 5 bases and J gave up 4 bases, with 12 bases separating them.

The chain employs TRBV7-9 and TRBJ2-2; D not certain. Trimming removed 7 bases from V and 4 bases from J, with 16 bases in between. Germline V gene lookup returns CDR1 SEHNR and CDR2 FQNEAQ (reference sequence). This CDR3 is built from 15 residues. The CDR3 spells CASTPLTSGTGELFF. For the CDR3, the DNA is TGTGCCAGCACCCCTCTCACGAGTGGCACCGGGGAGCTGTTTTTT.

This clonotype was observed a few times. This chain joins TRBV12-3 or TRBV12-4 and TRBJ2-1, with D hard to call. Trimming pared 10 bases from V and 0 bases from J, leaving 13 bases between. This CDR3 has 14 amino acids. The CDR3 loop reads CATRASGSYNEQFF. For the CDR3, the DNA is TGTGCCACAAGGGCGTCCGGCTCCTACAATGAGCAGTTCTTC.

In DNA form, the CDR3 reads TGTGCCAGCAGCACGACAGGTTCCTACAATGAGCAGTTCTTC. This translates into CASSTTGSYNEQFF. The chain joins TRBV7-2 to TRBJ2-1; D possibly corresponds to TRBD1 (6 bases). Trimming took off 5 bases at V and 1 base at J, with 9 bases between the two ends. CDR3 size: 14 residues. Germline CDR1 SGHTA, CDR2 FQGNSA. The full variable domain, completed using reference TRBV7-2 and TRBJ2-1, is GAGVSQSPSNKVTEKGKDVELRCDPISGHTALYWYRQSLGQGLEFLIYFQGNSAPDKSGLPSDRFSAERTGGSVSTLTIQRTQQEDSAVYLCASSTTGSYNEQFFGPGTRLTVL.

This clonotype was counted a few times. The CDR3 region has the DNA TGCAGTGCCAAGACAGGGGAAGGGGACACTGAAGCTTTCTTT. It translates to CSAKTGEGDTEAFF. The chain carries TRBV20-1 and TRBJ1-1; TRBD1 agrees at 8 bases. J was trimmed by 3 bases and V by 6 bases; bases with no gene match: 9. The germline gives CDR1 DFQATT, CDR2 SNEGSKA (reference sequence). This CDR3 comprises 14 residues.

Ten or more counts support this clonotype. The V and J genes are TRBV5-1 and TRBJ2-3, with 13 bases fitting TRBD2. The CDR3 spans 16 residues. The germline V gene has CDR1 SGHRS and CDR2 YFSETQ. Trimming took 4 bases from V and 1 from J; bases not matched to a gene: 3. The CDR3 protein is CASSLGLAGRTDTQYF. The CDR3 nucleotides read TGCGCCAGCAGCCTGGGACTAGCGGGGCGCACAGATACGCAGTATTTT.

The chain has TRBV7-8 and TRBJ2-1; TRBD2 matches 9 bases. The CDR3 has 14 amino acids. Germline CDR1 and CDR2: SGHVS and FQNEAQ. V lost 1 base, J lost 7 bases, and 2 bases stayed unmatched. The CDR3 bases are TGTGCCAGCAGCTTAGGCGGGGGGGCAAATGAGCAGTTCTTC. Translation gives CASSLGGGANEQFF. The entire variable domain, with the rest obtained from reference TRBV7-8 and TRBJ2-1, is as follows: GAGVSQSPRYKVAKRGQDVALRCDPISGHVSLFWYQQALGQGPEFLTYFQNEAQLDKSGLPSDRFFAERPEGSVSTLKIQRTQQEDSAVYLCASSLGGGANEQFFGPGTRLTVL.

The chain employs TRBV20-1 and TRBJ1-5; no reliable D call. Germline V lookup: CDR1 DFQATT, CDR2 SNEGSKA (reference sequence). The V end was cut by 0 bases, the J end by 0 bases, with 21 bases between. The CDR3 is 19 residues long. CDR3 DNA: TGCAGTGCTAGAGATCCCTTGGGCACAGATGGCTATAGCAATCAGCCCCAGCATTTT. Its protein is CSARDPLGTDGYSNQPQHF.

This sequence joins TRBV4-1 and TRBJ2-5; D perhaps matches TRBD2 (5 bases). CDR3 size: 16 residues. The V end lost 5 bases, the J end lost 6 bases, and 22 bases lay between the germline ends. The V gene's germline CDR1 is MGHRA and CDR2 YSYEKL. The CDR3 region is CASSAYGPTPGKTQYF. In nucleotides, the CDR3 is TGCGCCAGCAGCGCTTACGGGCCAACGCCCGGGAAGACCCAGTACTTC.

The rearrangement uses TRBV25-1 and TRBJ2-7; TRBD1 matches 9 bases. This CDR3 contains 15 residues. The germline V gene encodes CDR1 MGHDK and CDR2 SYGVNS. With 6 bases clipped from V and 1 base from J, the junction kept 7 bases outside the gene matches. CDR3 in DNA: TGTGCCAGCAGGACGGGACAGGGAACTTCCTACGAGCAGTACTTC. It specifies CASRTGQGTSYEQYF.

To note about this clonotype: Mismatch with germline at one junction end may stem from a read error. The J gene is TRBJ2-1, the V gene TRBV9; unclear D gene. The CDR3 runs 14 residues. Germline V lookup: CDR1 SGDLS, CDR2 YYNGEE. The CDR3 sequence: CAGSVVGSINEQFF. CDR3 coding DNA: TGTGCCGGCAGCGTAGTCGGCAGTATTAATGAGCAGTTCTTC.

This clonotype turned up a few times. The chain employs TRBV28 and TRBJ2-1; tentatively, D is TRBD1 (6 bases). V was pared by 6 bases and J by 7 bases, with 25 bases between. This CDR3 is 17 amino acids long. Germline V gives CDR1 MDHEN, CDR2 SYDVKM. The CDR3 DNA reads as TGTGCCAGCAGCTTCTTTCTCAGGCACACTCAGGGGAATGAGCAGTTCTTC. Translated, it gives CASSFFLRHTQGNEQFF. The variable domain in full, with the rest retrieved from reference TRBV28 and TRBJ2-1, is DVKVTQSSRYLVKRTGEKVFLECVQDMDHENMFWYRQDPGLGLRLIYFSYDVKMKEKGDIPEGYSVSREKKERFSLILESASTNQTSMYLCASSFFLRHTQGNEQFFGPGTRLTVL.

The V and J genes are TRBV20-1 and TRBJ2-5; D not resolved. The germline CDR1 and CDR2 sequences are DFQATT and SNEGSKA (reference sequence). The CDR3 has 13 residues. Between the trimmed V and J ends, which lost 3 bases and 1 base, there was a span of 9 bases. CDR3 bases: TGCAGTGCTAGTGAGGCCCGCCAAGAGACCCAGTACTTC. Amino acids: CSASEARQETQYF.

The rearrangement joins TRBV4-3 to TRBJ1-5; 7 bases fit TRBD1. The V gene's germline CDR1 is LGHNA and CDR2 YSLEER. The CDR3 runs to 17 residues. Losses at the gene ends were 3 bases for V and 5 bases for J; bases not matched to a gene: 13. This CDR3 is CASSHDGRDRVHQPQHF. CDR3 in DNA: TGCGCCAGCAGCCACGATGGTCGGGACAGAGTTCATCAGCCCCAGCATTTT.

The rearrangement joins TRBV6-1 to TRBJ1-1; TRBD1 matches 9 bases. Germline CDR1 is MNHNS and CDR2 is SASEGT. The ends lost 6 bases at V and 3 bases at J; junction bases unmatched: 17. CDR3 size: 18 residues. CDR3 in DNA: TGTGCCAGCAGGCGATCCGGGACAGGGTTTCATGGGGACACTGAAGCTTTCTTT. Its translation: CASRRSGTGFHGDTEAFF.

This clonotype was found many times. The chain combines TRBV4-3 with TRBJ2-3, with TRBD2 as a possible D gene (6 bases). V lost 6 bases, J lost 4 bases, and 17 bases lay in between. The CDR3 totals 15 residues. Per germline, CDR1 LGHNA and CDR2 YSLEER. The chain's CDR3 is CASSAGIGGSDTQYF. The CDR3 DNA reads TGCGCCAGCAGTGCAGGGATTGGGGGGTCAGATACGCAGTATTTT.

The table lists this clonotype with many counts. This sequence joins TRBV7-8 and TRBJ1-6; D gene uncertain. With 3 bases removed from V and 8 bases from J, the gap between germline ends came to 8 bases. The germline CDR1 and CDR2 sequences are SGHVS and FQNEAQ. The CDR3 covers 13 residues. The CDR3 nucleotides read TGTGCCAGCAGCTTCCGGACGGATTCACCCCTCCACTTT. Its translation is CASSFRTDSPLHF.

In its sample, this clonotype was seen a few times. This rearrangement joins TRBV7-8 to TRBJ1-6, with D hard to call. CDR1 SGHVS and CDR2 FQNEAQ come from the germline V gene. Trimming removed 11 bases at V and 5 bases at J, with 13 bases between. This CDR3 is 13 amino acids long. The CDR3 sequence: CAAAGVNNSPLHF. The CDR3 nucleotides read TGTGCCGCCGCCGGGGTCAATAATTCACCCCTCCACTTT.

This clonotype occurred a few times. The chain is built from TRBV11-2 and TRBJ2-3; 8 positions agree with TRBD2. Germline lookup yields CDR1 SGHAT and CDR2 FQNNGV. V dropped 0 bases and J dropped 0; count of bases not matched to a gene: 5. The CDR3 runs to 17 residues. The CDR3 nucleotides read TGTGCCAGCAGCTTAGATGGACTAGCACTTAGCACAGATACGCAGTATTTT. As protein: CASSLDGLALSTDTQYF.